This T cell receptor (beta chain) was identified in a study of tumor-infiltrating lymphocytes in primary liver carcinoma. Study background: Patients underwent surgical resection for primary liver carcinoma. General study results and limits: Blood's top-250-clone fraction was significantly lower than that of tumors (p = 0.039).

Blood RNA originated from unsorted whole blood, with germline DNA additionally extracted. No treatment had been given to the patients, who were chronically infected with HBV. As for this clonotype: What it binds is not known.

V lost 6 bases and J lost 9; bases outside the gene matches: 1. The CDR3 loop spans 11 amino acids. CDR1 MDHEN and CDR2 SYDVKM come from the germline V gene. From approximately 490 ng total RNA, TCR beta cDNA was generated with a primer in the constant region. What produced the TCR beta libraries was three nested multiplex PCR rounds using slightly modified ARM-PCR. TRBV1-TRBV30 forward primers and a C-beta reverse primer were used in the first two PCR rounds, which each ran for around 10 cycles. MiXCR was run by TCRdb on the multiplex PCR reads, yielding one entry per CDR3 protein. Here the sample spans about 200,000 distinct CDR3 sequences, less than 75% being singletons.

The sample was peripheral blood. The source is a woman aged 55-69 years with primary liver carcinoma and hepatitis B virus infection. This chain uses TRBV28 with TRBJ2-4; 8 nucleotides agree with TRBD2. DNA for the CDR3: TGTGCCAGCAGGAGCGGGAGCATTCAGTACTTC. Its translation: CASRSGSIQYF.